The 32 T cell receptor beta chains below were found in one sample sequenced in a study of beta chain features in type 1 diabetes. The study's findings and limits: There was a moderate but significant shortening of TCRB CDR3s in all four CD4+ subsets of Type 1 diabetes patients.

These receptors have no identified antigens. Expressed TCRB transcripts were sequenced after all isolated RNA was converted to cDNA. TCRdb's table, derived via immunoSEQ multiplex PCR, lists solely in-frame clones and lacks some. In the table there are hundreds of thousands of clones, around 15% of which are singletons. Sequenced sample: naive CD4+ T cells from blood. These receptors were obtained from a man aged 18 to 30 with type 1 diabetes.

The sample holds a few counts of this clone. The chain employs TRBV5-6 and TRBJ1-1, with D uncertain. The germline V gene has CDR1 SGHDT and CDR2 YYEEEE. The length of the CDR3 is 12 residues. V was shortened by 5 bases and J by 11 bases, with 16 bases between the two germline ends. The chain's CDR3 is CASRGPDGRAFF. The CDR3 nucleotides are TGTGCCAGCAGGGGCCCCGATGGAAGGGCTTTCTTT.

The chain links TRBV10-3 to TRBJ2-5; tentatively, D is TRBD1 (6 bases). Trimming stripped 11 bases from V and 2 bases from J, with 12 bases between. The germline CDR1 and CDR2 sequences are ENHRY and SYGVKD. The CDR3 loop spans 12 amino acids. Written as DNA, the CDR3 is TGTGCCGTCCGGACAGAACAAGAGACCCAGTACTTC. Its protein is CAVRTEQETQYF.

This chain connects TRBV5-1 to TRBJ2-3, with 13 positions matching TRBD2. This CDR3 has 15 amino acids. J gave up 5 bases and V 4 bases, and 4 bases lay outside the gene matches. Per the germline V gene, CDR1 is SGHRS and CDR2 is YFSETQ. CDR3 bases: TGCGCCAGCAGCATTGGACTAGCGGGAGAAGATACGCAGTATTTT. Amino acids: CASSIGLAGEDTQYF.

This clone was observed a few times. CDR3 protein: CAWSVLSGSPDTQYF. In DNA form, the CDR3 reads TGTGCCTGGAGTGTACTCAGCGGGAGCCCAGATACGCAGTATTTT. V gene TRBV30 combines with J gene TRBJ2-3, with 8 bases matching TRBD2. From germline, CDR1 is GTSNPN and CDR2 SVGIG (reference sequence). The trim removed 0 bases at V and 4 bases at J, leaving 6 bases unmatched. The CDR3 is made up of 15 amino acids.

The chain carries TRBV18 and TRBJ2-1; no firm D call. The V and J ends lost 1 base and 7 bases respectively, with 11 bases between them. The CDR3 has 14 residues. The germline CDR1 and CDR2 sequences are KGHSH and LQKENI. The CDR3 region is CASSPRMGSNEQFF. For the CDR3, the DNA is TGTGCCAGCTCACCACGGATGGGGTCGAATGAGCAGTTCTTC. The complete variable domain, with remaining parts taken from reference TRBV18 and TRBJ2-1, reads NAGVMQNPRHLVRRRGQEARLRCSPMKGHSHVYWYRQLPEEGLKFMVYLQKENIIDESGMPKERFSAEFPKEGPSILRIQQVVRGDSAAYFCASSPRMGSNEQFFGPGTRLTVL.

The V call is TRBV4-1, the J call TRBJ2-7; TRBD2 matches 7 bases. The CDR3 consists of 17 residues. The germline V gene encodes CDR1 MGHRA and CDR2 YSYEKL. V was pared by 3 bases and J by 4 bases, with 15 bases of the junction left unmatched. The CDR3 sequence: CASSQTFMAGAWYEQYF. CDR3 nucleotides: TGCGCCAGCAGCCAGACCTTCATGGCGGGAGCTTGGTACGAGCAGTACTTC.

V gene TRBV5-1 combines with J gene TRBJ2-7; D possibly uses TRBD1 or TRBD2 (5 bases each). The length of the CDR3 is 14 residues. Looked up from germline, CDR1 is SGHRS and CDR2 is YFSETQ. Trimming left V 1 base short and J 6 bases short, with 14 bases between. The CDR3 DNA sequence: TGCGCCAGCAGCTTGCCTTCCGGGACCTCCGAGCAGTACTTC. Its translation is CASSLPSGTSEQYF.

This clone was picked up a small number of times. J is TRBJ2-3 and V is TRBV30, with a weak D call TRBD1 (5 bases). V was pared by 0 bases and J by 5 bases, with 15 bases between. The germline CDR1 and CDR2 sequences are GTSNPN and SVGIG (reference sequence). The CDR3 extends over 15 amino acids. The CDR3 reads CAWSVLGRAGDTQYF. The CDR3 DNA reads TGTGCCTGGAGTGTACTCGGCAGGGCAGGAGATACGCAGTATTTT. Drawing the rest from reference TRBV30 and TRBJ2-3, the complete variable domain is SQTIHQWPATLVQPVGSPLSLECTVEGTSNPNLYWYRQAAGRGLQLLFYSVGIGQISSEVPQNLSASRPQDRQFILSSKKLLLSDSGFYLCAWSVLGRAGDTQYFGPGTRLTVL.

This clone was recorded a few times. Within the sample, other DNA sequences also encode this same CDR3. The chain joins TRBV30 to TRBJ1-1; 8 bases align to TRBD1. The germline CDR1 and CDR2 sequences are GTSNPN and SVGIG (reference sequence). The CDR3 has 12 amino acids. Trimming cost V 7 bases and J 1 base; bases outside gene matches: 2. Here the CDR3 DNA reads TGTGCCTCCGGACAGGGGAACACTGAAGCTTTCTTT. This translates into CASGQGNTEAFF. The full variable domain, its missing parts supplied by reference TRBV30 and TRBJ1-1, is SQTIHQWPATLVQPVGSPLSLECTVEGTSNPNLYWYRQAAGRGLQLLFYSVGIGQISSEVPQNLSASRPQDRQFILSSKKLLLSDSGFYLCASGQGNTEAFFGQGTRLTVV.

This clone was seen a few times. Other DNA sequences in this sample translate to the same CDR3. The rearrangement uses TRBV19 and TRBJ1-5; D gene ambiguous. CDR1 is LNHDA, CDR2 SQIVND, per germline (reference sequence). The CDR3 consists of 14 residues. V lost 6 bases to trimming and J lost 1 base, with 10 bases between them. The CDR3 is CASSNQGSNQPQHF. Written as DNA, the CDR3 is TGTGCCAGTAGCAACCAAGGGAGCAATCAGCCCCAGCATTTT.

This clone was observed a handful of times. The CDR3 reads CASSVTGLAGVRRFF. The CDR3 bases are TGCGCCAGCAGCGTAACGGGACTAGCGGGAGTGAGGCGGTTCTTC. This chain connects TRBV10-1 to TRBJ2-1; 14 nucleotides agree with TRBD2. The germline V gene has CDR1 WNHNN and CDR2 SYGVQD (reference sequence). The CDR3 contains 15 residues. V lost 6 bases to trimming and J lost 15 bases; unmatched junction nucleotides: 13.

The table lists this clone with a few counts. The chain couples TRBV27 to TRBJ1-5; D gene ambiguous. Trimming cost V 0 bases and J 6 bases, with 6 bases left between them. CDR3 size: 13 residues. Germline CDR1 reads MNHEY; CDR2 reads SMNVEV (reference sequence). As DNA, the CDR3 is TGTGCCAGCAGTTTATCAGGGAGTCAGCCCCAGCATTTT. Its protein is CASSLSGSQPQHF.

This CDR3 is CASSYSSKSVEQYF. The CDR3 region has the DNA TGTGCCAGCAGTTACTCCTCTAAATCGGTGGAGCAGTACTTC. The chain links TRBV6-5 to TRBJ2-7; D not certain. The ends were cut back, 0 bases at V and 7 bases at J, with 13 bases in the middle. CDR3 length equals 14 residues. CDR1 MNHEY and CDR2 SVGAGI come from the germline V gene.

The genes are TRBV4-3 and TRBJ2-7, with D hard to call. V was clipped by 0 bases and J by 0 bases, with 12 bases between them. The CDR3 loop spans 16 amino acids. Per germline, CDR1 LGHNA and CDR2 YSLEER. CDR3 region: CASSQDWELLSYEQYF. The CDR3 nucleotides are TGCGCCAGCAGCCAAGATTGGGAACTCCTCTCCTACGAGCAGTACTTC.

This chain joins TRBV28 and TRBJ2-7, with a tentative D call TRBD1 (6 bases). The V gene lost 6 bases and the J gene lost 1 base, with 16 bases spanning the gap. Germline CDR1 MDHEN, CDR2 SYDVKM. This CDR3 comprises 15 residues. The CDR3 nucleotides are TGTGCCAGCAGACGATACCCAGGGGAGTCCTACGAGCAGTACTTC. This translates into CASRRYPGESYEQYF.

This clone was recorded a few times. The chain uses TRBV29-1 and TRBJ1-4; no definite D call. Trimming took off 0 bases at V and 0 bases at J, with 8 bases between the two ends. This CDR3 contains 15 residues. The germline V gene has CDR1 SQVTM and CDR2 ANQGSEA. DNA of the CDR3: TGCAGCGTTGAAGACGGCGGATCAACTAATGAAAAACTGTTTTTT. It codes for CSVEDGGSTNEKLFF.

This clone was recorded a few times. CDR3 nucleotides: TGTGCCTGGAGTGCTGGGGGAATCTCTGGAAACACCATATATTTT. Translated: CAWSAGGISGNTIYF. The chain carries TRBV30 and TRBJ1-3; TRBD1 is a possible D gene (5 bases). The CDR3 consists of 15 residues. V lost 1 base and J lost 0, with 10 bases in between. Germline CDR1 GTSNPN, CDR2 SVGIG (reference sequence).

This clone came up a few times. This sequence joins TRBV10-3 and TRBJ2-5, with 9 bases fitting TRBD1. This CDR3 spans 14 amino acids. Germline trimming cut 6 bases from V and 4 bases from J; bases unmatched to any gene: 6. CDR1 ENHRY and CDR2 SYGVKD come from the germline V gene. CDR3 protein: CAIRETGGRETQYF. DNA for the CDR3: TGTGCCATCAGGGAGACAGGGGGGCGAGAGACCCAGTACTTC.

This chain links TRBV6-5 with TRBJ2-3; D not resolved. Trimming left V 0 bases short and J 0 bases short, with 10 bases between. There are 16 residues in the CDR3. CDR1 and CDR2 (germline): MNHEY, SVGAGI. In DNA form, the CDR3 reads TGTGCCAGCAGTTACTCGTCGGCATCCAGCACAGATACGCAGTATTTT. Translating it yields CASSYSSASSTDTQYF.

Only a few counts were recorded for this clone. This chain connects TRBV5-6 to TRBJ2-2; D is undetermined. From germline, CDR1 is SGHDT and CDR2 YYEEEE. The V end was cut by 1 base, the J end by 7 bases, with 8 bases between. The CDR3 runs to 13 residues. Written as DNA, the CDR3 is TGTGCCAGCAGCTTGTCTGGCAGCGGGGAGCTGTTTTTT. Its translation: CASSLSGSGELFF.

V usage is TRBV14 and J usage is TRBJ2-3; no clear D gene. The length of the CDR3 is 11 residues. Trimming stripped 4 bases from V and 4 bases from J, with 3 bases between. Germline CDR1 is SGHDN and CDR2 is FVKESK. The CDR3 nucleotides read TGTGCCAGCAGCCTATCAGATACGCAGTATTTT. Translated: CASSLSDTQYF.

A few counts support this clone. The genes are TRBV30 and TRBJ1-4; no clear D gene. Trimming shortened V by 3 bases and J by 4 bases, and 15 bases separated the two germline ends. The germline V gene has CDR1 GTSNPN and CDR2 SVGIG (reference sequence). The CDR3 has 15 residues. The CDR3 loop reads CAWSPGALNNEKLFF. The DNA of the CDR3 is TGTGCCTGGAGCCCCGGCGCGCTTAATAATGAAAAACTGTTTTTT.

A few counts support this clone. This sequence joins TRBV7-2 and TRBJ2-2; TRBD2 might be the D (5 bases). CDR1 and CDR2 (germline): SGHTA, FQGNSA. Trimming took 3 bases from V and 5 from J, leaving 19 bases between them. The CDR3 extends over 17 amino acids. CDR3 nucleotides: TGTGCCAGCAGCTTCCCGCGGGTCGGGCCTGGGACCGGGGAGCTGTTTTTT. Translated, it gives CASSFPRVGPGTGELFF.

In its sample, this clone was seen a few times. This sequence joins TRBV28 and TRBJ1-2; D gene unclear. Germline V lookup: CDR1 MDHEN, CDR2 SYDVKM. Trimming pared 7 bases from V and 7 bases from J, leaving 16 bases between. The CDR3 has 13 amino acids. DNA of the CDR3: TGTGCCAGCACCCCGCCGGGAATTGGTGGCTACACCTTC. This gives the protein CASTPPGIGGYTF.

The genes are TRBV7-9 and TRBJ1-5; D not resolved. CDR3 length equals 12 residues. V gave up 5 bases and J gave up 4 bases, with 6 bases separating them. Germline CDR1 is SEHNR and CDR2 is FQNEAQ (reference sequence). The CDR3 region is CASSPSNQPQHF. CDR3 sequence (DNA): TGTGCCAGCAGCCCTAGTAATCAGCCCCAGCATTTT.

The chain joins TRBV30 to TRBJ2-5; 15 nucleotides line up with TRBD2. The CDR3 totals 17 residues. Trimming at V came to 0 bases and at J to 7 bases, leaving 9 bases not matched to a gene. Germline V gene data show CDR1 as GTSNPN and CDR2 as SVGIG (reference sequence). The CDR3 reads CAWSVRGLAGGFVTQYF. The DNA of the CDR3 is TGTGCCTGGAGTGTAAGGGGACTAGCGGGAGGATTCGTGACCCAGTACTTC.

The chain uses TRBV14 and TRBJ2-5; 8 nucleotides agree with TRBD2. This CDR3 has 16 amino acids. Trimming at V came to 0 bases and at J to 3 bases, leaving 6 bases not matched to a gene. In germline, CDR1 is SGHDN, CDR2 FVKESK. The CDR3 bases are TGTGCCAGCAGCCAAGACTTACGGGAGGGTAAAGAGACCCAGTACTTC. It codes for CASSQDLREGKETQYF.

This clone has only a few counts. This chain joins TRBV7-9 and TRBJ1-5; D ambiguous. V gave up 8 bases and J gave up 2 bases, with 7 bases separating them. Germline assignment: CDR1 SEHNR and CDR2 FQNEAQ (reference sequence). This CDR3 has 12 residues. This chain's CDR3 is CASGRGNQPQHF. The CDR3 DNA sequence: TGTGCCAGCGGGAGGGGCAATCAGCCCCAGCATTTT.

The sample holds a few counts of this clone. The gene calls are TRBV7-3 and TRBJ2-1, with D uncertain. Germline-derived CDR1 and CDR2 are SGHTA and FQGTGA. V was trimmed by 4 bases and J by 0 bases, leaving 7 bases between them. The CDR3 is 14 amino acids. CDR3 sequence: CASSSGTSYNEQFF. The CDR3 bases are TGTGCCAGCAGCTCAGGCACCTCCTACAATGAGCAGTTCTTC.

This clone has just a few counts. The chain links TRBV30 to TRBJ2-7; 11 bases are shared with TRBD1. J was trimmed by 2 bases and V by 3 bases; bases with no gene match: 0. Germline lookup yields CDR1 GTSNPN and CDR2 SVGIG (reference sequence). The CDR3 runs 13 residues. The CDR3 spells CAWRGQGAYEQYF. CDR3 sequence (DNA): TGTGCCTGGAGGGGACAGGGGGCCTACGAGCAGTACTTC. The variable domain in full, with the rest retrieved from reference TRBV30 and TRBJ2-7, is SQTIHQWPATLVQPVGSPLSLECTVEGTSNPNLYWYRQAAGRGLQLLFYSVGIGQISSEVPQNLSASRPQDRQFILSSKKLLLSDSGFYLCAWRGQGAYEQYFGPGTRLTVT.

This clone has a handful of counts. The rearrangement uses TRBV4-1 and TRBJ2-2, with D perhaps matching TRBD2 (6 bases). The V end was cut by 5 bases, the J end by 7 bases, with 14 bases between. Germline V gene data show CDR1 as MGHRA and CDR2 as YSYEKL. This CDR3 is 14 amino acids long. Here the CDR3 reads CASSLGLVVGELFF. DNA for the CDR3: TGCGCCAGCAGCTTGGGACTTGTCGTCGGGGAGCTGTTTTTT.

The chain uses TRBV27 and TRBJ2-3, with D unresolved. Looked up from germline, CDR1 is MNHEY and CDR2 is SMNVEV (reference sequence). With 6 bases removed from V and 5 bases from J, the gap between germline ends came to 9 bases. The CDR3 runs to 12 residues. The CDR3 is CASRQVGDTQYF. In DNA form, the CDR3 reads TGTGCCAGCAGGCAGGTGGGAGATACGCAGTATTTT.